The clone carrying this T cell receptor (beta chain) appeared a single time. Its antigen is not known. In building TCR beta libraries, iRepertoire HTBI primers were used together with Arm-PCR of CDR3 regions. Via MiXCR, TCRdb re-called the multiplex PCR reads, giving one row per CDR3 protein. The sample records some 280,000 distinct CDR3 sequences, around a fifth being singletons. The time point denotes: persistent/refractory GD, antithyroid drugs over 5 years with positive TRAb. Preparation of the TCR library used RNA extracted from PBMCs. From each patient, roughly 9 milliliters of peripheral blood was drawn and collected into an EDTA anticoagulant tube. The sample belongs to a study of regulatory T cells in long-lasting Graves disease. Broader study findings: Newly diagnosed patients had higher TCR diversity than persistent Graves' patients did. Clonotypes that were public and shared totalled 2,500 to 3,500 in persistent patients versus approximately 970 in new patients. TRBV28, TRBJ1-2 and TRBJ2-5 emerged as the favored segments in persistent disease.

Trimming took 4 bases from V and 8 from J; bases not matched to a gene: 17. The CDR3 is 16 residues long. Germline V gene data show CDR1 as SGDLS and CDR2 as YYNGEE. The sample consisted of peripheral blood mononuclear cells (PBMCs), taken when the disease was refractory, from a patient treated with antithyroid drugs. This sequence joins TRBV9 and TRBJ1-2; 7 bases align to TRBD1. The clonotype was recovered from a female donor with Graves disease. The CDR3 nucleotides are TGTGCCAGCAGCCCTCCTGCCGAGGCAGGGGGAGGCGGCTACACCTTC. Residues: CASSPPAEAGGGGYTF.